Each of the 10 T cell receptor beta chains below was sequenced from the same sample in a study of T cell repertoires in cytomegalovirus infection. The antigens of these receptors remain unknown. TCRdb re-derived calls from the reads in MiXCR, one entry per CDR3 protein. In the table there are approximately 280,000 distinct CDR3 sequences, under 25% of which are singletons. Sequencing used cultured PBMCs, obtained from culture after CMV antigen stimulation. Receptors originate from a human donor in good health (CMV status not recorded). Some clones in this sample may be carry-over from other donors' samples.

V and J are TRBV5-1 and TRBJ2-3; D possibly corresponds to TRBD2 (5 bases). V was shortened by 0 bases and J by 0 bases, with 11 bases between the two germline ends. This CDR3 comprises 16 residues. The germline V gene has CDR1 SGHRS and CDR2 YFSETQ. The CDR3 region has the DNA TGCGCCAGCAGCTTGGGTGAGGGATCTAGCACAGATACGCAGTATTTT. This gives the protein CASSLGEGSSTDTQYF. The full variable domain, its missing parts supplied by reference TRBV5-1 and TRBJ2-3, is KAGVTQTPRYLIKTRGQQVTLSCSPISGHRSVSWYQQTPGQGLQFLFEYFSETQRNKGNFPGRFSGRQFSNSRSEMNVSTLELGDSALYLCASSLGEGSSTDTQYFGPGTRLTVL.

The chain has TRBV6-2 or TRBV6-3 and TRBJ2-7; D possibly uses TRBD1 or TRBD2 (7 bases each). CDR3 size: 15 residues. Trimming took off 6 bases at V and 3 bases at J, with 18 bases between the two ends. From germline, CDR1 is MNHEY and CDR2 SVGEGT. CDR3 amino acids: CASRGGTAGSYEQYF. Here the CDR3 DNA reads TGTGCCAGCAGGGGAGGGACAGCGGGAAGCTACGAGCAGTACTTC.

The V gene is TRBV20-1, the J gene TRBJ2-1; 13 positions agree with TRBD2. Looked up from germline, CDR1 is DFQATT and CDR2 is SNEGSKA (reference sequence). The V gene end was trimmed by 6 bases and the J gene end by 8 bases; junction bases not matched to a gene: 7. The CDR3 spans 14 residues. CDR3 bases: TGCAGTGCCCCCGGGACTAGCGGGAAGGATGAGCAGTTCTTC. Translated, it gives CSAPGTSGKDEQFF.

J is TRBJ2-7 and V is TRBV10-3, with a possible D match to TRBD2 (5 bases). This CDR3 comprises 13 residues. Between the trimmed V and J ends, which lost 7 bases and 3 bases, there was a span of 13 bases. Germline V gives CDR1 ENHRY, CDR2 SYGVKD. The CDR3 here is CAINNGDHYEQYF. The DNA for the CDR3 is TGTGCCATCAACAACGGGGATCACTACGAGCAGTACTTC.

Only a few counts were recorded for this clonotype. The chain recombines TRBV5-1 with TRBJ2-2; D possibly corresponds to TRBD1 (5 bases). V lost 0 bases and J 1 base, leaving 13 bases between the germline ends. The CDR3 covers 17 residues. Germline V gene lookup returns CDR1 SGHRS and CDR2 YFSETQ. This CDR3 is CASSLDALGLNTGELFF. The DNA for the CDR3 is TGCGCCAGCAGCTTGGACGCCCTGGGGCTGAACACCGGGGAGCTGTTTTTT.

The chain carries TRBV4-1 and TRBJ1-5; 9 nucleotides line up with TRBD1. The CDR3 is 15 amino acids. The V and J ends lost 3 bases and 5 bases, in that order; junction bases with no gene match: 5. CDR1 is MGHRA, CDR2 YSYEKL, per germline. Written as DNA, the CDR3 is TGCGCCAGCAGCCAGAGTACAGGGGGCGATCAGCCCCAGCATTTT. Its translation is CASSQSTGGDQPQHF.

V and J are TRBV6-5 and TRBJ2-1; D is ambiguous. The ends were cut back, 7 bases at V and 7 bases at J, with 17 bases in the middle. The CDR3 totals 14 residues. Germline assignment: CDR1 MNHEY and CDR2 SVGAGI. For the CDR3, the DNA is TGTGCCAGCACCCCAAGGCGAAGGGAAAATGAGCAGTTCTTC. It yields the protein CASTPRRRENEQFF.

CDR3 bases: TGTGCCAGCAGCTTATTGCCTAGCGGGACATACAATGAGCAGTTCTTC. Residues: CASSLLPSGTYNEQFF. The gene calls are TRBV7-2 and TRBJ2-1, with TRBD2 matching 9 bases. Trimming cost V 2 bases and J 4 bases; bases outside gene matches: 6. The germline V gene has CDR1 SGHTA and CDR2 FQGNSA. The CDR3 consists of 16 residues.

This chain links TRBV12-3 or TRBV12-4 with TRBJ2-7, with TRBD1 matching over 7 bases. CDR3 length equals 15 residues. Trimming cost V 6 bases and J 0 bases; bases outside gene matches: 8. The DNA for the CDR3 is TGTGCCAGCAGCCCCCGGGGACAGAGCTCCTACGAGCAGTACTTC. Translating it yields CASSPRGQSSYEQYF.

This chain joins TRBV7-9 and TRBJ1-5; weak D call: TRBD1 (6 bases). V dropped 1 base and J dropped 5 bases, with 9 bases sitting between them. This CDR3 region has 14 residues. Germline CDR1 SEHNR, CDR2 FQNEAQ (reference sequence). The CDR3 nucleotides read TGTGCCAGCAGCTTAGACAGGGCGGATCAGCCCCAGCATTTT. Its translation is CASSLDRADQPQHF.